This TCR beta chain emerged from a study of T cell responses to AZD1222 COVID-19 vaccine (TCRdb year 2021). Background for the entire study: A total of roughly 240 trial participants underwent TCR sequencing, of whom 207 received two doses of AZD1222 and about 25 received two doses of the MenACWY control vaccine. Enrollment into the trials was organized by age into subgroups of 18-55, 56-69 and 70-plus years, and those subgroups contained roughly 150, 30 and 60 TCR-sequenced participants, respectively. Results and caveats for the whole study, not just this receptor: Because no day 14 peak-response samples were available, repertoires were characterized only after the peak T cell response. A significant rise in spike-specific TCR breadth and depth was observed after two AZD1222 doses relative to day 0 and relative to MenACWY recipients. Conclusions about previously exposed vaccinees are limited because only five to seven AZD1222 recipients were SARS-CoV-2 seropositive at baseline. The whole spike protein was spanned by vaccine-associated CD4 TCRs, and dominant responses were seen in regions 160-218 and 743-854. Reportedly, almost half of the unique spike-specific TCRs recognized epitopes lying outside the regions that are mutated in the B.1.351 and B.1.1.7 variants. In the small 56-69-year group, the increase in depth fell short of significance, most likely because of low power. Participants were mostly white British, with more females than males. The authors suggested clonal diversity may have been underestimated.

The time point tag for this specimen amounts to: about 28 days (+/-7) after the second vaccine dose. AZD1222 recipients given second doses at about 4 weeks or at about 12 weeks were pooled, since spike-specific TCR depth and breadth were not found to differ between the two schedules. Vaccinee samples came from UK trials COV001 and COV002, including a single-blind randomized controlled phase 2/3 trial of AZD1222 (ChAdOx1 nCoV-19) in healthy adults. For TCRbeta chain sequencing, PBMC samples from trial participants were taken at day 0 and at day 28 after the second dose. The CDR3 regions of human TCRbeta chains were subjected to immunosequencing. Per the original workflow: TCRs in the repertoires were compared against a reference library of SARS-CoV-2-specific TCRs that had been generated with the MIRA antigen-specificity platform. Breadth was defined as the fraction of unique TCRs that were SARS-CoV-2-associated. Depth was defined as the fraction of total T cells that were SARS-CoV-2-associated. Using the MIRA data, each spike-specific TCR was assigned both to the spike region to which the TCR was reactive and to a CD4 or CD8 class. Log10-transformed breadth and depth values were compared by one-way ANOVA with Sidak's multiple comparisons tests. TCRdb took over this immuneACCESS table, retaining in-frame rearrangements with V and J assigned. Such tables are incomplete; in checked studies, under half of the missing clones stem from an unresolved V gene, and the remainder is unexplained. V, J and clone size are those of that table, while D and trimming were read from the DNA. The sample table holds around 130,000 clones, of which 80% to 95% were seen once. Roughly 1% of the sample rests with the top ten.

The CDR3 numbers 17 residues from cysteine through phenylalanine. Only the CDR3 region is kept as DNA, spanning 51 bases read in frame from base 1. Here V drops 0 bases and J drops 2 bases, and the junction holds 10 bases not matched to any gene. CDR1 and CDR2 (SGHAT, FQNNGV) derive from the germline V gene. Remarks on this clone: The specificity of this receptor is unknown. No base quality information exists; no much larger clone differs at one position.

The rearranged chain carries TRBV11-2 and TRBJ2-7; TRBD2 lines up with 7 middle nucleotides. The TCR was taken from an adult who received the AZD1222 COVID-19 vaccine. Material: peripheral blood, obtained 28 days after the second AZD1222 dose. The CDR3 reads as follows: CASSLDGGRVLTYEQYF. In nucleotides, the sequence is TGTGCCAGCAGCTTAGATGGTGGGAGGGTTCTTACCTACGAGCAGTACTTC.